Detailed here is one T cell receptor (beta chain). This record belongs to a study of T cell responses to AZD1222 COVID-19 vaccine. The repertoire was sequenced with immunoSEQ multiplex PCR; TCRdb's copy has only in-frame clones and lacks some. The sample has approximately 110,000 clones, around 89% seen once. There are 13 residues in the CDR3. Trimming stripped 4 bases from V and 5 bases from J, with 12 bases between. Germline assignment: CDR1 SGHRS and CDR2 YFSETQ. The sample here was peripheral blood, taken on day 0 of AZD1222 vaccination. The rearrangement uses TRBV5-1 and TRBJ2-5, with a tentative D call TRBD2 (6 bases). This clonotype was sampled from an adult in good health. CDR3 sequence reads: CASSKAGGETQYF. The CDR3 DNA reads as TGCGCCAGCAGCAAGGCAGGAGGGGAGACCCAGTACTTC.